This TCR beta chain was captured by sequencing in a study of T cell repertoires in cytomegalovirus infection. This clonotype came up many times. TCRdb called the reads again in MiXCR, with one record for every CDR3 protein. The data hold 350,000 to 550,000 distinct CDR3 sequences, with under 40% observed a single time. Germline V gene lookup returns CDR1 LNHDA and CDR2 SQIVND (reference sequence). This CDR3 spans 14 amino acids. Trimming removed 7 bases at V and 3 bases at J, with 15 bases between. This chain joins TRBV19 and TRBJ1-1; D not resolved. The origin of this receptor is a human donor in good health (CMV status not recorded). Some clones in this sample may be carry-over from other donors' samples. Sequences were obtained from PBMCs. The CDR3 protein is CASTVQRFDTEAFF. For the CDR3, the DNA is TGTGCCAGTACTGTCCAGAGGTTTGACACTGAAGCTTTCTTT.